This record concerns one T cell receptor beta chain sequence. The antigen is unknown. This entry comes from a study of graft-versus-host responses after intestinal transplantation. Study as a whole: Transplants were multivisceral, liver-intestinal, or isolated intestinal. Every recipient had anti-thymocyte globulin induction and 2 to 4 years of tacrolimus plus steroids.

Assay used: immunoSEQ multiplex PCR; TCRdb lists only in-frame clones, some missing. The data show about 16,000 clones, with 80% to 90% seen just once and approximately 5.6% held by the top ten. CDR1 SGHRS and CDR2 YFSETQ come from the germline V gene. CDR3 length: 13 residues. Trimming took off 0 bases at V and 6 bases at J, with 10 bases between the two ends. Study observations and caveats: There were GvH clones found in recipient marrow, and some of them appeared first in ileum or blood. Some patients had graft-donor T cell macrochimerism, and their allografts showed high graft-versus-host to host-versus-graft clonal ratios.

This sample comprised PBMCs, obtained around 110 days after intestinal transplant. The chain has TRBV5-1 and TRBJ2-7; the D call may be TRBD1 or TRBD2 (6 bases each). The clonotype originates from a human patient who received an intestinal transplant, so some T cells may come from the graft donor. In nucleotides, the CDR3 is TGCGCCAGCAGCTTGGAGGGGGGCCTCGAGCAGTACTTC. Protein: CASSLEGGLEQYF.